This T cell receptor beta chain was obtained from a study of tumor and adjacent non-tumor tissue in lung cancer. Study in general: The cohort had under 15 adenocarcinoma, 2 squamous cell and 1 small cell patients. Aged about 30 to 76 years, patients included fewer than 11 men and roughly 5 women with stage I to III disease. Study-wide results and limits: Significantly higher TCR diversity was found in tumor than normal lung.

In its sample, this clonotype was seen many times. What it binds is unknown. The library came from three nested PCR rounds adapted from ARM-PCR protocols. TCRdb used MiXCR to reprocess the multiplex PCR reads, holding one entry per CDR3 protein. Found here are 77,000 or so distinct CDR3 sequences, under 80% of them singletons; the top ten hold approximately 12%. The template was RNA from unsorted bulk tissue. V lost 4 bases and J 5 bases, leaving 21 bases between the germline ends. CDR1 is SGHKS and CDR2 is YYEKEE in the germline V gene (reference sequence). This CDR3 has 16 residues. This rearrangement joins TRBV5-5 to TRBJ2-5; D may be TRBD2 (6 bases). The TCR originated in a woman in her forties or fifties with non-small cell lung cancer. Sequencing was performed on lung tumor tissue. The CDR3 DNA sequence: TGTGCCAGCAGCGCGACCGGGACTGGGGGTGCGGAGACCCAGTACTTC. It translates to CASSATGTGGAETQYF.